The table lists the clone carrying this TCR beta chain with many counts. What it binds is not known. Germline V gives CDR1 SNHLY, CDR2 FYNNEI. CDR3 length: 15 residues. Trimming pared 4 bases from V and 4 bases from J, leaving 13 bases between. The data originate from a study of regulatory T cells in long-lasting Graves disease. Study-level findings and limits: Favoring TRBV28, TRBJ1-2 and TRBJ2-5 was a feature seen in persistent disease.

As to time point: newly diagnosed GD, antithyroid drugs for less than 3 months. The TCR library used RNA extracted from PBMCs. In each case, Graves' disease was diagnosed per American Thyroid Association guidelines. Combining iRepertoire HTBI primers with Arm-PCR of CDR3 regions, the authors built TCR beta libraries. TCRdb fed the multiplex PCR reads into MiXCR, producing one record per CDR3 protein. Seen here are roughly 400,000 distinct CDR3 sequences, 15% observed once, and the top ten hold approximately 7.6%. These records were also assigned to another study, of T cells in Graves' hyperthyroidism and ophthalmopathy. Per that paper: Calling Graves' hyperthyroidism stable meant ophthalmopathy did not progress within 18 months. An initial round of RT-PCR targeting the TCR CDR3 relied on the HTBI primer set.

This rearrangement joins TRBV2 to TRBJ2-2, with D possibly matching TRBD1 (5 bases). This specimen consisted of peripheral blood mononuclear cells (PBMCs), obtained at new diagnosis, from a patient treated with antithyroid drugs. The receptor comes from a woman between 40 and 55 years old with Graves disease. DNA of the CDR3: TGTGCCAGCAGTGCATGGGCAGGGTTCACCGGGGAGCTGTTTTTT. This sequence encodes CASSAWAGFTGELFF.